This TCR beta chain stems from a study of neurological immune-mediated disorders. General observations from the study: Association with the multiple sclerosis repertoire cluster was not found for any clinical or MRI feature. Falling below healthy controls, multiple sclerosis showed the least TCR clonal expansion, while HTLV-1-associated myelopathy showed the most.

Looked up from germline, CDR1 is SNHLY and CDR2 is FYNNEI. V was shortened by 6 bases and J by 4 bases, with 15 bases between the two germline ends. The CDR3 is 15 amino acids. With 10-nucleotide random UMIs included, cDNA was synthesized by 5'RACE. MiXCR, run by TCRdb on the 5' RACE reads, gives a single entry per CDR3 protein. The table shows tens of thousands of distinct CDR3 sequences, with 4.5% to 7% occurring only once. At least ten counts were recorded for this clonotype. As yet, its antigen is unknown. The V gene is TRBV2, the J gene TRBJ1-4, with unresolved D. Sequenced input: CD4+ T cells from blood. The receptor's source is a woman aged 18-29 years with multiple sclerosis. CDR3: CASRQDGRFNEKLFF. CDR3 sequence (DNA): TGTGCCAGCAGGCAGGACGGACGTTTTAATGAAAAACTGTTTTTT.